The text below deals with one TCR beta chain. As yet, its antigen is unknown. Amplification used 60 Vbeta primers and 13 Jbeta primers. Sequencing was performed with immunoSEQ multiplex PCR; in TCRdb, only in-frame clones are kept and a portion is missing. The sample records some 130,000 clones, approximately 62% being singletons. The data were taken from a study of cytomegalovirus exposure and HLA in healthy donors. Study-wide findings and caveats: Rarity characterized most TCR sequences, yet some public TCRs appeared in many donors. A later analysis reportedly found that, within productive TCRs, an Asian-associated ancestry cluster had fewer N-insertions than the mean observed across the roughly 670 donors.

Germline V CDR1 and CDR2: SQVTM, ANQGSEA. Trimming took 3 bases from V and 3 from J, leaving 11 bases between them. This CDR3 contains 13 residues. The V call is TRBV29-1, the J call TRBJ1-2; D gene unclear. Source material: PBMCs. The receptor was isolated from a human donor in good health. The CDR3 protein is CSVDHLRDYGYTF. The DNA of the CDR3 is TGCAGCGTTGATCACCTACGAGACTATGGCTACACCTTC.